The source of this T cell receptor (beta chain) is a study of early T cells in non-severe SARS-CoV-2 infection. Study at large: Bulk RNA from unsorted whole blood was sequenced; chains were unpaired.

Researchers attached unique molecular identifiers to individual cDNA molecules. TCRdb analysed the 5' RACE reads with MiXCR anew, one entry per CDR3 protein. The sample includes 75,000 or so distinct CDR3 sequences, about 14% seen only once; the top ten take about 10%. Broader study findings: VDJdb matching, biased toward anti-spike CD8 responses, missed private and CD4 specificities.

With V trimmed by 2 bases and J by 6 bases, 10 bases remained unmatched. This CDR3 contains 17 residues. Germline CDR1 SGHVS, CDR2 FNYEAQ. As to this clonotype: What it binds is unknown.

The sample taken for sequencing was whole blood. The sequence was collected from an adult who was a healthcare worker with PCR-confirmed SARS-CoV-2 infection or an uninfected control (not recorded which). This rearrangement joins TRBV7-6 to TRBJ2-2, with 9 nucleotides matching TRBD2. As DNA, the CDR3 is TGTGCCAGCAGCTTACGCCCTAGCGGGGTCTCGGCCGGGGAGCTGTTTTTT. It translates to CASSLRPSGVSAGELFF.